The text below deals with one TCR beta chain. Its specificity is not known. The data were taken from a study of T cell responses to AZD1222 COVID-19 vaccine. The repertoire was sequenced with immunoSEQ multiplex PCR; TCRdb's copy has only in-frame clones and lacks some. This table has 130,000 to 150,000 clones, approximately 89% appearing once. V was pared by 11 bases and J by 8 bases, with 15 bases between. The CDR3 loop spans 11 amino acids. Germline-derived CDR1 and CDR2 are MNHNS and SASEGT. Study results and limitations: Among the donors, most were white British and more were female, and clonal diversity was possibly underestimated. Among spike-specific TCRs, nearly half reportedly target unmutated variant regions. Baseline seropositivity characterized only six or seven AZD1222 recipients.

This clonotype was sampled from an adult who received the AZD1222 COVID-19 vaccine. Material: peripheral blood, obtained 28 days after the second AZD1222 dose. The chain recombines TRBV6-1 with TRBJ1-2, with D hard to call. CDR3 nucleotide sequence: TGTGCCGGACGGGAGCCACGGGGCTACACCTTC. Amino acid sequence: CAGREPRGYTF.